The clone carrying this TCR beta chain has only a few counts. This sample is part of a study of response to subunit inactivated influenza vaccine. V was cut by 4 bases and J by 0 bases, with 10 bases left in between. This CDR3 contains 14 residues. CDR1 and CDR2 from the germline V gene are SGHAT and FQNNGV. TCRdb fed the RT-PCR reads into MiXCR, producing one record per CDR3 protein. The table lists roughly 700,000 distinct CDR3 sequences, more than 11% of them singletons, with 5.5% to 7% in the top ten. Material: PBMCs from blood, obtained 14 to 15 days before vaccination. The receptor's source is a man over 45 who received an inactivated influenza vaccine. This chain links TRBV11-2 with TRBJ2-7; D tentatively reads TRBD1 or TRBD2 (5 bases each). The CDR3 loop reads CASSWSGTSYEQYF. CDR3 sequence (DNA): TGTGCCAGCAGCTGGTCCGGGACCTCCTACGAGCAGTACTTC.